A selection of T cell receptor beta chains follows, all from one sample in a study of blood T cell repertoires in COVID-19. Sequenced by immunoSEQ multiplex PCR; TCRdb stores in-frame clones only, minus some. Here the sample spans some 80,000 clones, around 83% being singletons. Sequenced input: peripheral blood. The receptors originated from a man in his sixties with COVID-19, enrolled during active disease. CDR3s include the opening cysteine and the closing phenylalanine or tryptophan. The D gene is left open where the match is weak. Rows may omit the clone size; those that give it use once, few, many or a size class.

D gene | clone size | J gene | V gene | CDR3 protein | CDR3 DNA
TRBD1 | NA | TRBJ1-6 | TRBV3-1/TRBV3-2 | CASSPTELQGRSPLHF | TGTGCCAGCAGCCCTACGGAATTACAGGGGAGGTCACCCCTCCACTTT
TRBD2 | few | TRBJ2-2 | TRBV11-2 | CASSYRTSGYGELFF | TGTGCCAGCAGCTATCGGACTAGCGGATACGGGGAGCTGTTTTTT
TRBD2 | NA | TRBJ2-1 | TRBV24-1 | CATSDPGPRGVYFSEQFF | TGTGCCACCAGTGACCCGGGACCTCGGGGGGTCTATTTCTCGGAGCAGTTCTTC
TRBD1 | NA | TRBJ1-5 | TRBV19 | CASSNTGTGGGQPQHF | TGTGCCAGTAGTAACACCGGGACAGGGGGCGGGCAGCCCCAGCATTTT
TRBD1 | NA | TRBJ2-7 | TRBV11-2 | CASSLTGADEQYF | TGTGCCAGCAGCTTAACAGGGGCGGACGAGCAGTACTTC
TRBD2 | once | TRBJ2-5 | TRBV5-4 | CASSWGLAGQETQYF | TGTGCCAGCAGCTGGGGACTAGCGGGGCAAGAGACCCAGTACTTC
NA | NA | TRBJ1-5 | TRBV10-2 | CASSELDQPQHF | TGCGCCAGCAGTGAGCTAGATCAGCCCCAGCATTTT
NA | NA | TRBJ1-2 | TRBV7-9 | CASSFGINYGYTF | TGTGCCAGCAGCTTCGGGATTAACTATGGCTACACCTTC
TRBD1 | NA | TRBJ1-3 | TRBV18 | CASSPLGQGSGNTIYF | TGTGCCAGCTCACCACTGGGACAGGGCTCTGGAAACACCATATATTTT
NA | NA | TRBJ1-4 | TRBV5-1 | CASSLGGATNEKLFF | TGCGCCAGCAGCTTGGGAGGTGCAACTAATGAAAAACTGTTTTTT
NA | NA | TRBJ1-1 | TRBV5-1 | CASSLVPRTNTEAFF | TGCGCCAGCAGCTTGGTACCGCGGACAAACACTGAAGCTTTCTTT
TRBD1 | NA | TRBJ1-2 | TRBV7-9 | CASSLGQGTKGYTF | TGTGCCAGCAGCTTAGGACAGGGGACGAAAGGCTACACCTTC
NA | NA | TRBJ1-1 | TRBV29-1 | CSVGQVGGTEAFF | TGCAGCGTTGGTCAGGTCGGTGGGACTGAAGCTTTCTTT
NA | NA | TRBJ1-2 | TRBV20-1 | CSARLNYGYTF | TGCAGTGCCAGGCTTAACTATGGCTACACCTTC
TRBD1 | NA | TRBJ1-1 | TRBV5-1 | CASKGSAQGGTEAFF | TGCGCCAGCAAAGGGTCAGCTCAGGGGGGCACTGAAGCTTTCTTT
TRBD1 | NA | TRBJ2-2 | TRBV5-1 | CASSLRSQGAGTGELFF | TGCGCCAGCAGCTTGAGATCCCAGGGGGCGGGAACCGGGGAGCTGTTTTTT
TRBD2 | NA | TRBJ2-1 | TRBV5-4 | CASSGSGGGYNEQFF | TGTGCCAGCAGCGGAAGCGGGGGGGGATACAATGAGCAGTTCTTC
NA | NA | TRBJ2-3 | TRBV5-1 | CASIRDSQPTDTQYF | TGCGCCAGCATCAGGGACTCCCAACCCACAGATACGCAGTATTTT
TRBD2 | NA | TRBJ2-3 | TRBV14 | CASSRTPGLAGGDTQYF | TGTGCCAGCAGCCGAACGCCGGGACTAGCGGGTGGAGATACGCAGTATTTT
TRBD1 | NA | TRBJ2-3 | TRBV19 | CASSGTVNTDTQYF | TGTGCCAGTAGTGGGACAGTTAACACAGATACGCAGTATTTT
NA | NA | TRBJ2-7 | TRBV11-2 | CASSPDSGNSYEQYF | TGTGCCAGCAGCCCAGATTCCGGGAACTCCTACGAGCAGTACTTC
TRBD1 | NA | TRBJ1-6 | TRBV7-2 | CASSLSRGLNNSPLHF | TGTGCCAGCAGCTTATCCAGGGGGCTCAATAATTCACCCCTCCACTTT
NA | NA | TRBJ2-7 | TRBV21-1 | CASSKGPSNRATHTGVPYEQYF | TGTGCCAGCAGCAAAGGTCCATCGAATAGAGCTACTCATACAGGGGTTCCCTACGAGCAGTACTTC
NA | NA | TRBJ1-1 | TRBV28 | CASQTVLNTEAFF | TGTGCCAGCCAAACAGTTTTGAACACTGAAGCTTTCTTT
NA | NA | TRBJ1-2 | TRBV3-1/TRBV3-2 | CASSQDSRLGYTF | TGTGCCAGCAGCCAAGATAGCCGCTTGGGCTACACCTTC
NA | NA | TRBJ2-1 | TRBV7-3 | CASSRSDEGGNEQFF | TGTGCCAGCAGCCGATCGGACGAGGGCGGAAATGAGCAGTTCTTC
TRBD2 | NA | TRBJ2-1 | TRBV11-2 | CASSPGLAGGNEQFF | TGTGCCAGCAGCCCCGGGCTAGCGGGAGGCAATGAGCAGTTCTTC
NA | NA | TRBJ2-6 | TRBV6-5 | CASSPTGSGANVLTF | TGTGCCAGCAGTCCGACAGGCTCTGGGGCCAACGTCCTGACTTTC
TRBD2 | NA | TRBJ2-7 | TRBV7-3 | CASSSGGFGEQYF | TGTGCCAGCAGCTCGGGGGGTTTTGGAGAGCAGTACTTC
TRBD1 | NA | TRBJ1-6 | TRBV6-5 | CASSWGQSDSPLHF | TGTGCCAGCAGTTGGGGACAGTCAGATTCACCCCTCCACTTT
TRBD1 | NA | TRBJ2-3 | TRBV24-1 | CATSDPGQGTDTQYF | TGTGCCACCAGTGATCCGGGACAGGGGACAGATACGCAGTATTTT
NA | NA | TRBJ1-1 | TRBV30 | CAWSVQMNTEAFF | TGTGCCTGGAGTGTTCAGATGAACACTGAAGCTTTCTTT
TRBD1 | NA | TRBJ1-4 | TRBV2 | CASSEIAGQGEKLFF | TGTGCCAGCAGTGAAATAGCGGGACAGGGGGAAAAACTGTTTTTT
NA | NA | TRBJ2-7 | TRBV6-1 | CASSEGHFSYEQYF | TGTGCCAGCAGTGAGGGACATTTTTCCTACGAGCAGTACTTC
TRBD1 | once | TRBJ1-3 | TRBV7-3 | CASSAGGGNTIYF | TGTGCCAGCAGCGCAGGGGGTGGAAACACCATATATTTT
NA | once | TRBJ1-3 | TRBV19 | CASRSSGNTIYF | TGTGCCAGCCGGAGCTCTGGAAACACCATATATTTT
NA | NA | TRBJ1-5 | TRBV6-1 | CASSEQGLWQPQHF | TGTGCCAGCAGTGAACAGGGTCTTTGGCAGCCCCAGCATTTT
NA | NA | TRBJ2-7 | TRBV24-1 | CATYLLPLEQYF | TGTGCCACCTACCTTTTACCACTCGAGCAGTACTTC
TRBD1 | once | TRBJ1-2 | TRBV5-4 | CASSRLGQGGYTF | TGTGCCAGCAGCCGACTGGGACAGGGTGGCTACACCTTC
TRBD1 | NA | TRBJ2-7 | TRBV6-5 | CASSPGGQGGYEQYF | TGTGCCAGCAGTCCCGGTGGACAGGGGGGCTACGAGCAGTACTTC
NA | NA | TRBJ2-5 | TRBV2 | CASITRDNQETQYF | TGTGCCAGCATCACCCGGGACAACCAAGAGACCCAGTACTTC
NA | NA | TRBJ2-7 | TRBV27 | CASSLGGYEQYF | TGTGCCAGCAGCCTAGGGGGCTACGAGCAGTACTTC
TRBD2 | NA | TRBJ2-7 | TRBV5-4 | CASSLGLAGGAYEQYF | TGTGCCAGCAGCTTGGGACTAGCGGGGGGTGCGTACGAGCAGTACTTC
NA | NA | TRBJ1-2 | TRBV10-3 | CAISESAENYGYTF | TGTGCCATCAGTGAGTCGGCGGAGAACTATGGCTACACCTTC
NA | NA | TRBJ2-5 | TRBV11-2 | CASSLSLETQYF | TGTGCCAGCAGCTTGAGTTTAGAGACCCAGTACTTC
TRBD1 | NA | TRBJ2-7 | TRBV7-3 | CASSSSDRGVEQYF | TGTGCCAGCAGCTCATCCGACAGGGGGGTCGAGCAGTACTTC